The 27 T cell receptor beta chains below come from one sample, sequenced in a study of cytomegalovirus exposure and HLA in healthy donors. 60 Vbeta and 13 Jbeta primers were used in PCR. The method was immunoSEQ multiplex PCR; TCRdb's version includes in-frame clones alone and lacks a portion of them. This table holds about 180,000 clones, roughly 80% found once. Sequencing used PBMCs. These receptors originate from a woman in her forties or fifties in good health and CMV-seropositive.

J is TRBJ2-1 and V is TRBV27; D is unresolved. V lost 6 bases to trimming and J lost 4 bases, with 13 bases between them. The CDR3 loop spans 14 amino acids. The germline V gene has CDR1 MNHEY and CDR2 SMNVEV (reference sequence). CDR3 region: CASSRTGPYNEQFF. The DNA for the CDR3 is TGTGCCAGCAGCCGAACCGGTCCTTACAATGAGCAGTTCTTC.

The chain links TRBV19 to TRBJ1-2; TRBD1 agrees at 7 bases. Germline assignment: CDR1 LNHDA and CDR2 SQIVND (reference sequence). The CDR3 covers 12 residues. V was pared by 6 bases and J by 3 bases, with 1 base of the junction left unmatched. The CDR3 DNA sequence: TGTGCCAGTAGCACAGGGGACTATGGCTACACCTTC. Translating gives CASSTGDYGYTF. The full variable domain, its missing parts supplied by reference TRBV19 and TRBJ1-2, is DGGITQSPKYLFRKEGQNVTLSCEQNLNHDAMYWYRQDPGQGLRLIYYSQIVNDFQKGDIAEGYSVSREKKESFPLTVTSAQKNPTAFYLCASSTGDYGYTFGSGTRLTVV.

The genes are TRBV20-1 and TRBJ2-7; possibly TRBD2 for D (5 bases). Trimming took off 5 bases at V and 7 bases at J, with 12 bases between the two ends. The germline V gene encodes CDR1 DFQATT and CDR2 SNEGSKA (reference sequence). The CDR3 consists of 11 residues. CDR3 in DNA: TGCAGTGCTTCGCTTCCGGGGGAGCAGTACTTC. Protein product: CSASLPGEQYF.

The chain couples TRBV9 to TRBJ2-7; maybe TRBD1 (5 bases). This CDR3 has 14 residues. Germline V gives CDR1 SGDLS, CDR2 YYNGEE. V was shortened by 2 bases and J by 2 bases, with 11 bases between the two germline ends. Here the CDR3 DNA reads TGTGCCAGCAGCGTTACAGGAGACCCCTACGAGCAGTACTTC. It specifies CASSVTGDPYEQYF.

The V and J genes are TRBV6-5 and TRBJ2-1, with 11 bases that match TRBD2. Losses at the gene ends were 6 bases for V and 10 bases for J; bases not matched to a gene: 11. The CDR3 totals 15 residues. Germline-derived CDR1 and CDR2 are MNHEY and SVGAGI. As DNA, the CDR3 is TGTGCCAGCAGGACCCCTAGCGGGGGGTTGAGGGAGCAGTTCTTC. This translates into CASRTPSGGLREQFF.

The chain carries TRBV7-8 and TRBJ1-2; TRBD1 matches 8 bases. The germline CDR1 and CDR2 sequences are SGHVS and FQNEAQ. This CDR3 has 16 residues. The trim removed 1 base at V and 4 bases at J, leaving 8 bases unmatched. The CDR3: CASSLDRQGRPYGYTF. CDR3 DNA: TGTGCCAGCAGCTTAGACAGACAGGGGCGACCCTATGGCTACACCTTC.

This clone was recorded a few times. In DNA form, the CDR3 reads TGTGCCAGTAGTTTCTTAGGGGCCGGCAATCAGCCCCAGCATTTT. It translates to CASSFLGAGNQPQHF. This rearrangement joins TRBV19 to TRBJ1-5; weak D call: TRBD1 (5 bases). Germline CDR1 reads LNHDA; CDR2 reads SQIVND (reference sequence). Trimming took 5 bases from V and 2 from J, leaving 13 bases between them. The CDR3 covers 15 residues. The full variable domain, completed using reference TRBV19 and TRBJ1-5, is DGGITQSPKYLFRKEGQNVTLSCEQNLNHDAMYWYRQDPGQGLRLIYYSQIVNDFQKGDIAEGYSVSREKKESFPLTVTSAQKNPTAFYLCASSFLGAGNQPQHFGDGTRLSIL.

This chain uses TRBV6-5 with TRBJ1-6, with D possibly being TRBD1 (6 bases). Germline lookup yields CDR1 MNHEY and CDR2 SVGAGI. The V gene lost 1 base and the J gene lost 10 bases, with 17 bases spanning the gap. The CDR3 runs to 16 residues. CDR3 DNA sequence: TGTGCCAGCAGTTACTGGGGAGAGGGGGGGAAGTCACCCCTCCACTTT. Translating gives CASSYWGEGGKSPLHF.

This clone came up once. The chain recombines TRBV7-9 with TRBJ1-2; D is unresolved. CDR3 length: 12 amino acids. V shed 1 base and J shed 7 bases, with 7 bases lying between them. In germline, CDR1 is SEHNR, CDR2 FQNEAQ (reference sequence). The CDR3 loop reads CASSLDYRGYTF. As DNA, the CDR3 is TGTGCCAGCAGCTTAGATTATCGTGGCTACACCTTC. The full variable domain, with the rest looked up from reference TRBV7-9 and TRBJ1-2, is DTGVSQNPRHKITKRGQNVTFRCDPISEHNRLYWYRQTLGQGPEFLTYFQNEAQLEKSRLLSDRFSAERPKGSFSTLEIQRTEQGDSAMYLCASSLDYRGYTFGSGTRLTVV.

The chain is built from TRBV11-2 and TRBJ1-2; TRBD1 might be the D (6 bases). Germline V CDR1 and CDR2: SGHAT, FQNNGV. The CDR3 is 15 amino acids. Trimming pared 6 bases from V and 4 bases from J, leaving 18 bases between. The DNA of the CDR3 is TGTGCCAGCAGGGGACACGACAAAGGGGTCTATGGCTACACCTTC. Translating gives CASRGHDKGVYGYTF.

The rearrangement joins TRBV5-8 to TRBJ2-7; possibly TRBD2 for D (6 bases). V was shortened by 0 bases and J by 2 bases, with 12 bases between the two germline ends. The CDR3 has 15 amino acids. From germline, CDR1 is SGHTS and CDR2 YDEGEE. CDR3 in amino acids: CASSLAGSRAYEQYF. CDR3 nucleotide sequence: TGTGCCAGCAGCTTGGCCGGGAGTCGGGCCTACGAGCAGTACTTC.

CDR3 DNA: TGTGCCAGCAGCTTCCCCGGGAGGGGCACTGAAGCTTTCTTT. This translates into CASSFPGRGTEAFF. The chain joins TRBV11-2 to TRBJ1-1, with D perhaps matching TRBD1 (5 bases). The germline gives CDR1 SGHAT, CDR2 FQNNGV. The CDR3 runs 14 residues. The V end lost 3 bases, the J end lost 4 bases, and 12 bases lay between the germline ends.

This clone was counted once. The genes are TRBV10-3 and TRBJ1-2; 9 bases match TRBD1. Germline assignment: CDR1 ENHRY and CDR2 SYGVKD. Unmatched junction bases numbered 7, after V lost 3 bases and J lost 14 bases. This CDR3 contains 12 residues. The DNA for the CDR3 is TGTGCCATCAGTGACCCGGGACAGGGTTTTACCTTC. As protein: CAISDPGQGFTF.

The chain links TRBV9 to TRBJ2-3, with D unclear. CDR1 is SGDLS and CDR2 is YYNGEE in the germline V gene. The CDR3 contains 14 residues. The V end lost 1 base, the J end lost 0 bases, and 6 bases lay between the germline ends. For the CDR3, the DNA is TGTGCCAGCAGCGTATACGGTAGCACAGATACGCAGTATTTT. Its protein is CASSVYGSTDTQYF.

The chain recombines TRBV6-1 with TRBJ1-2; 7 bases are a match to TRBD1. This CDR3 spans 15 amino acids. The junction had 15 bases not matched to a gene; V was cut back by 10 bases and J by 4 bases. The germline V gene encodes CDR1 MNHNS and CDR2 SASEGT. CDR3: CATTKTGLLPYGYTF. The CDR3 bases are TGTGCCACCACCAAGACAGGGCTTCTTCCCTATGGCTACACCTTC.

The chain recombines TRBV2 with TRBJ2-3; D ambiguous. The CDR3 runs 12 residues. The V end was cut by 5 bases, the J end by 6 bases, with 9 bases between. Germline V gives CDR1 SNHLY, CDR2 FYNNEI. Here the CDR3 reads CASSWQADTQYF. The CDR3 DNA reads TGTGCCAGCAGTTGGCAGGCGGATACGCAGTATTTT.

The rearrangement joins TRBV6-5 to TRBJ2-5; D may be TRBD1 (5 bases). The germline gives CDR1 MNHEY, CDR2 SVGAGI. The CDR3 is made up of 13 amino acids. V was trimmed by 6 bases and J by 2 bases, leaving 10 bases between them. The CDR3 nucleotides read TGTGCCAGCAGCTTACAGGTACAAGAGACCCAGTACTTC. This encodes CASSLQVQETQYF.

For the CDR3, the DNA is TGTGCCAGCCGGGTTACTCACCTCGGTGAGCAGTACTTC. As protein: CASRVTHLGEQYF. The rearrangement uses TRBV6-1 and TRBJ2-7; D gene ambiguous. Deletions cut 8 bases from V and 7 bases from J, with 18 bases between. Germline-derived CDR1 and CDR2 are MNHNS and SASEGT. The CDR3 is made up of 13 amino acids.

This clone was observed a single time. The chain couples TRBV12-2 to TRBJ1-4; TRBD1, the D gene given by the table, was not confirmed from the DNA. TRBV12-2 is annotated as a pseudogene. The CDR3 sequence is 17 residues long. Here the CDR3 reads CASRLAIYRGPDEKLFF. The CDR3 DNA reads as TGTGCAAGTCGCTTAGCCATATACAGGGGGCCGGATGAAAAACTGTTTTTT.

The gene calls are TRBV5-4 and TRBJ1-2; 8 nucleotides match TRBD1. Germline V gene data show CDR1 as SGHNT and CDR2 as YYREEE (reference sequence). The CDR3 length is 16 residues. Trimming removed 3 bases from V and 1 base from J; junction bases left unmatched: 8. CDR3 sequence: CASSSPRDRFNYGYTF. CDR3 nucleotide sequence: TGTGCCAGCAGCTCCCCCCGGGACAGGTTTAACTATGGCTACACCTTC.

The chain is built from TRBV4-3 and TRBJ1-2; TRBD1 aligns across 7 bases. Germline CDR1 is LGHNA and CDR2 is YSLEER. The CDR3 runs to 16 residues. With 1 base clipped from V and 7 bases from J, the junction kept 12 bases outside the gene matches. In DNA form, the CDR3 reads TGCGCCAGCAGCCAAGGACCCCAGGGGGGAACTAGTGGCTACACCTTC. It is translated as CASSQGPQGGTSGYTF.

The rearrangement links TRBV9 to TRBJ2-7; D is possibly TRBD2 (5 bases). The CDR3 is made up of 14 amino acids. V gave up 3 bases and J gave up 2 bases, with 12 bases separating them. The germline V gene has CDR1 SGDLS and CDR2 YYNGEE. CDR3 bases: TGTGCCAGCAGCGAGGGTGAGGGAACCTACGAGCAGTACTTC. It is translated as CASSEGEGTYEQYF.

The V and J genes are TRBV30 and TRBJ1-5; 9 positions match TRBD1. Per germline, CDR1 GTSNPN and CDR2 SVGIG (reference sequence). Losses at the gene ends were 5 bases for V and 6 bases for J; bases not matched to a gene: 8. The CDR3 runs to 14 residues. CDR3 bases: TGTGCCTGGGGGGGACAGGGTCCTGGTCAGCCCCAGCATTTT. Its protein is CAWGGQGPGQPQHF.

The gene calls are TRBV2 and TRBJ1-2, with 7 bases lining up with TRBD1. Losses at the gene ends were 6 bases for V and 6 bases for J; bases not matched to a gene: 7. Germline V gene data show CDR1 as SNHLY and CDR2 as FYNNEI. The CDR3 has 13 amino acids. The CDR3 coding sequence is TGTGCCAGCAGACAACAGGGGAATAATGGCTACACCTTC. Amino acid sequence: CASRQQGNNGYTF.

V is TRBV9 and J is TRBJ2-7; TRBD1 aligns across 7 bases. The V gene end was trimmed by 0 bases and the J gene end by 5 bases; junction bases not matched to a gene: 5. The V gene's germline CDR1 is SGDLS and CDR2 YYNGEE. The CDR3 extends over 14 amino acids. This CDR3 reads CASSVGQGRNEQYF. The CDR3 DNA is TGTGCCAGCAGCGTAGGACAGGGACGGAACGAGCAGTACTTC.

As regards this clone: One junction end does not reproduce the germline sequence, and a read error may be involved. This sequence joins TRBV7-9 and TRBJ2-7; tentative D call: TRBD2 (6 bases). The CDR3 consists of 15 residues. Germline V gives CDR1 SEHNR, CDR2 FQNEAQ (reference sequence). Here the CDR3 DNA reads TGTGCCAGCAGCTTAGGTGGAGCGGGTGGCTACGAGCGGTACTTC. It specifies CASSLGGAGGYERYF.

The chain combines TRBV29-1 with TRBJ1-4; D gene ambiguous. The CDR3 spans 13 residues. Per the germline V gene, CDR1 is SQVTM and CDR2 is ANQGSEA. Trimming took 2 bases from V and 7 from J, leaving 11 bases between them. The CDR3 coding sequence is TGCAGCGTTGAAAGCCCGTTGAGTGAAAAACTGTTTTTT. Its translation is CSVESPLSEKLFF.